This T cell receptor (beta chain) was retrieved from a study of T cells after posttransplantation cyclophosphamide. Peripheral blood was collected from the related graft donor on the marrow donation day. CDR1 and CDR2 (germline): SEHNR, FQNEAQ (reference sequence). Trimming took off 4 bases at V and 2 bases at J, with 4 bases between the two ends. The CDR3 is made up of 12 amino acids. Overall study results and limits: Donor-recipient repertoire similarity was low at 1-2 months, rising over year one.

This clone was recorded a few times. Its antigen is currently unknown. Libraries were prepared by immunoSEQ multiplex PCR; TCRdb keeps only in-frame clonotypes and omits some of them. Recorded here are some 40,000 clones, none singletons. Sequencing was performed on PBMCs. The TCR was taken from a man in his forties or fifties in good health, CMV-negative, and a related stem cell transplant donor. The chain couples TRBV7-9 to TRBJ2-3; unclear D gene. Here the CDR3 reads CASSSLTDTQYF. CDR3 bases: TGTGCCAGCAGCTCCCTCACAGATACGCAGTATTTT.